The T cell receptor beta chain described here comes from a study of CXCR3-negative and CXCR3-positive naive CD8 T cells. Study findings and constraints: Similar TRBV-TRBJ usage characterized naive CXCR3-negative and CXCR3-positive cells; memory cells differed. CXCR3-expressing naive cells carried TRB CDR3s more hydrophobic than those of CXCR3-negative naive cells.

In the case of this clonotype: Its antigen remains unidentified.

Germline V gene sequence: CDR1 SGHTA, CDR2 FQGNSA. The CDR3 is 14 residues long. Each TRB cDNA library was prepared by 5' RACE (with UMI labels). Reprocessing the 5' RACE reads, TCRdb reports a single entry for every CDR3 protein and omits DNA. This sample's table reports under 60,000 distinct CDR3 sequences. Sequenced input: naive CXCR3+ CD8+ T cells from blood. As for subset: CD45RO-CCR7+CD27+CD95- naive CD8+ T cells expressing CXCR3 (TNR3+). The receptor comes from a human donor in good health. Some clones in this sample may be carry-over from other donors' samples. The gene calls are TRBV7-2 and TRBJ2-6. The CDR3 loop is CASSLVAGANVLTF.